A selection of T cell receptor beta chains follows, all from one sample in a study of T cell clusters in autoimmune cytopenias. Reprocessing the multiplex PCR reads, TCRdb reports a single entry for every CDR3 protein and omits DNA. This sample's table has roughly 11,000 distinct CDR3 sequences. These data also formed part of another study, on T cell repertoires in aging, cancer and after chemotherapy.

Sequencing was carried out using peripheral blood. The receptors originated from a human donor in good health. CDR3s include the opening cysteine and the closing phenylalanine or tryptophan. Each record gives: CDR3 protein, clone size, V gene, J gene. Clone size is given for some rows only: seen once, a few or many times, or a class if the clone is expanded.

CASSLVQGIHEQFF	NA	TRBV13	TRBJ2-1
CASSPLPSSGANVLTF	NA	TRBV18	TRBJ2-6
CAWSVPASSGELFF	medium-sized	TRBV30	TRBJ2-2
CASNLVDRNYNEQFF	NA	TRBV12-3/TRBV12-4	TRBJ2-1
CAWSSGQGADSPLHF	NA	TRBV30	TRBJ1-6
CSVGAPGPSTYEQYF	NA	TRBV29-1	TRBJ2-7
CASSGTVSSYNEQFF	NA	TRBV6-5	TRBJ2-1
CASSLTSIGEQYF	NA	TRBV6-2/TRBV6-3	TRBJ2-7
CASSRAYRDSYEQYF	NA	TRBV5-5	TRBJ2-7
CASNTDWAGELFF	NA	TRBV12-3/TRBV12-4	TRBJ2-2
CASSLDYNEQFF	NA	TRBV7-9	TRBJ2-1
CASSPGTVDENSPLHF	NA	TRBV5-4	TRBJ1-6
CASSARQGAGGYTF	NA	TRBV27	TRBJ1-2
CASSLALGDNEQFF	NA	TRBV12-3/TRBV12-4	TRBJ2-1
CASKDEVDSPLHF	NA	TRBV19	TRBJ1-6
CASSLDFIARGANEQYF	NA	TRBV5-5	TRBJ2-7
CATQGDGTNEKLFF	NA	TRBV10-3	TRBJ1-4
CASSINGQGGEKLFF	NA	TRBV19	TRBJ1-4
CASSQDQAGYRTGELFF	NA	TRBV4-2	TRBJ2-2
CASSSGTGADTDTQYF	NA	TRBV5-1	TRBJ2-3
CASSLASGGYEQFF	NA	TRBV13	TRBJ2-1
CASSLAQGPSVGYTF	NA	TRBV5-4	TRBJ1-2
CASSPAGGARNEQFF	medium-sized	TRBV11-3	TRBJ2-1
CASSLRVGEGRTQYF	medium-sized	TRBV11-3	TRBJ2-5
CASSSPGQGQETQYF	NA	TRBV27	TRBJ2-5
CASSIAVSSYNEQFF	NA	TRBV7-9	TRBJ2-1